One T cell receptor beta chain is described in this entry. CDR3 size: 15 residues. Germline V gene lookup returns CDR1 SGHRS and CDR2 YFSETQ. Trimming stripped 1 base from V and 2 bases from J, with 10 bases between. Authors' methods: Reference gene primer amplification gave estimated nucleated cell counts. Only in-frame clones appear in the TCRdb table, and some are missing; sequencing was by immunoSEQ multiplex PCR. V, J and clone size are taken as reported in that table, and D and trimming were inferred from the DNA itself. The repertoire has some 190,000 clones, around 80% of them found once; the top ten carry under 8%. The data were taken from a study of blood T cell repertoires in COVID-19. Whole-study context: From the United States, Italy and Spain came samples of acute and convalescent COVID-19. PBMCs, B-cell-depleted T cells, or T cells provided the cDNA or gDNA that made up the material.

The origin of this receptor is a man aged 55 to 70 with acute or convalescent COVID-19. Source material: peripheral blood. This chain uses TRBV5-1 with TRBJ2-1, with D possibly being TRBD2 (6 bases). CDR3 protein: CASSLSGFTYNEQFF. In DNA, the CDR3 is TGCGCCAGCAGCTTGAGCGGGTTCACCTACAATGAGCAGTTCTTC.